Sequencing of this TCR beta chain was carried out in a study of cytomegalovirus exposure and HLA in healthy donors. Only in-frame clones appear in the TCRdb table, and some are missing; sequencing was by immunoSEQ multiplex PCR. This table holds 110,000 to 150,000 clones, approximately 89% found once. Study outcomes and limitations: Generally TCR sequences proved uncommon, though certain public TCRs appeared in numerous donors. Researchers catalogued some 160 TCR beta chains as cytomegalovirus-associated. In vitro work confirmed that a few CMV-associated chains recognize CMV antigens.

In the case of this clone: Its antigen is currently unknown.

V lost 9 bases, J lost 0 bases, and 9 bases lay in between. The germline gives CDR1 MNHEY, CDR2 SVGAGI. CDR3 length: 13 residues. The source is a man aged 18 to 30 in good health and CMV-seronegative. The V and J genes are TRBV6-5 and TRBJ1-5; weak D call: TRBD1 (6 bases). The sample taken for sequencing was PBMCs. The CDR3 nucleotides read TGTGCCAGTCAGGGGTATAGCAATCAGCCCCAGCATTTT. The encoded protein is CASQGYSNQPQHF.